This entry lists 11 T cell receptor beta chains sequenced from one sample in a study of T-cell memory formation after mild COVID-19. TCRdb re-derived calls from the 5' RACE reads in MiXCR, one entry per CDR3 protein. Among around 25,000 distinct CDR3 sequences listed, about 8% were seen once. Sequencing was performed on PBMCs or a T cell subset sorted from them (not recorded which). The receptors stem from an adult woman who had mild COVID-19 (a few samples of this study predate the infection). Cell type and time point are not known.

Many counts were recorded for this clonotype. The V and J genes are TRBV30 and TRBJ1-2; 9 bases match TRBD1. V shed 4 bases, J shed 0 bases, and the junction held 6 bases outside the gene matches. Germline V gene lookup returns CDR1 GTSNPN and CDR2 SVGIG (reference sequence). The CDR3 runs 15 residues. CDR3 coding DNA: TGTGCCTGGAACAAGGGACAGGGAGCTAACTATGGCTACACCTTC. This sequence encodes CAWNKGQGANYGYTF.

This clonotype was found a few times. The chain combines TRBV5-4 with TRBJ2-5, with D perhaps assigned TRBD1 or TRBD2 (5 bases each). V lost 3 bases to trimming and J lost 5 bases, with 11 bases between them. There are 13 residues in the CDR3. Germline V gives CDR1 SGHNT, CDR2 YYREEE (reference sequence). This CDR3 is CASSSRDGETQYF. CDR3 bases: TGTGCCAGCAGCTCCAGGGACGGGGAGACCCAGTACTTC.

This clonotype has ten or more counts. The DNA for the CDR3 is TGTGCCAGCAGTCCTGGGCGGGGGGCACGGGATACGCAGTATTTT. It encodes CASSPGRGARDTQYF. The V and J genes are TRBV6-4 and TRBJ2-3, with 8 bases identical to TRBD2. V shed 5 bases, J shed 6 bases, and the junction held 10 bases outside the gene matches. Germline V CDR1 and CDR2: MRHNA, SNTAGT. The CDR3 has 15 amino acids.

At least ten counts were recorded for this clonotype. This sequence joins TRBV7-3 and TRBJ2-3; 7 positions agree with TRBD2. This CDR3 has 12 residues. In germline, CDR1 is SGHTA, CDR2 FQGTGA. With V trimmed by 3 bases and J by 8 bases, 2 bases remained unmatched. CDR3 protein: CASSLGGGTQYF. The DNA of the CDR3 is TGTGCCAGCAGCTTGGGCGGGGGTACGCAGTATTTT.

There are many counts of this clonotype. The genes are TRBV4-3 and TRBJ2-1; 8 positions match TRBD1. Trimming took 1 base from V and 7 from J; bases not matched to a gene: 3. CDR1 is LGHNA and CDR2 is YSLEER in the germline V gene. The CDR3 is 14 residues long. DNA of the CDR3: TGCGCCAGCAGCCAAGGGACAGGGTGGAATGAGCAGTTCTTC. It is translated as CASSQGTGWNEQFF.

At least ten counts were recorded for this clonotype. V is TRBV14 and J is TRBJ1-1, with 7 nucleotides matching TRBD1. The ends lost 0 bases at V and 7 bases at J; junction bases unmatched: 8. CDR1 and CDR2 from the germline V gene are SGHDN and FVKESK. This CDR3 region has 15 residues. The CDR3: CASSQEIHRGGEAFF. CDR3 nucleotides: TGTGCCAGCAGCCAAGAAATCCACAGGGGAGGTGAAGCTTTCTTT.

This clonotype was counted ten times or more. The rearrangement uses TRBV7-2 and TRBJ2-7, with D perhaps TRBD1 or TRBD2 (5 bases each). Trimming shortened V by 4 bases and J by 0 bases, and 7 bases separated the two germline ends. This CDR3 comprises 13 residues. Germline V lookup: CDR1 SGHTA, CDR2 FQGNSA. The chain's CDR3 is CASSWGSSYEQYF. CDR3 in DNA: TGTGCCAGCAGCTGGGGGTCCTCCTACGAGCAGTACTTC.

The sample holds many counts of this clonotype. The J gene is TRBJ1-5, the V gene TRBV7-9, with TRBD1 matching 7 bases. Looked up from germline, CDR1 is SEHNR and CDR2 is FQNEAQ (reference sequence). Trimming at V came to 1 base and at J to 2 bases, leaving 8 bases not matched to a gene. The CDR3 is made up of 17 amino acids. The CDR3 loop is CASSLGRGGYGNQPQHF. The CDR3 bases are TGTGCCAGCAGCTTAGGTCGAGGGGGCTACGGCAATCAGCCCCAGCATTTT.

This clonotype was seen more than once but under ten times. The chain employs TRBV11-3 and TRBJ1-1, with unresolved D. The V end lost 5 bases, the J end lost 4 bases, and 11 bases lay between the germline ends. The length of the CDR3 is 13 residues. Germline values: CDR1 SGHNT, CDR2 YENEEA. CDR3 in DNA: TGTGCCAGCAGCAGACCGACGAGCACTGAAGCTTTCTTT. Residues: CASSRPTSTEAFF.

This clonotype was counted ten times or more. The chain carries TRBV20-1 and TRBJ2-2, with a tentative D call TRBD2 (6 bases). The germline V and J ends were trimmed by 3 bases and 5 bases, with 13 bases remaining between them. The germline CDR1 and CDR2 sequences are DFQATT and SNEGSKA (reference sequence). The CDR3 spans 14 residues. CDR3 sequence (DNA): TGCAGTGCTAGTATCGGGAGAGATACCGGGGAGCTGTTTTTT. It is translated as CSASIGRDTGELFF.

This clonotype has more than one count but fewer than ten. The rearrangement joins TRBV4-2 to TRBJ1-1; a weak D match, TRBD1 (5 bases). Per germline, CDR1 LGHNA and CDR2 YNFKEQ. The CDR3 contains 16 residues. Trimming took off 6 bases at V and 3 bases at J, with 20 bases between the two ends. The CDR3 nucleotides read TGTGCCAGCAGGGAAGATCCAGGGCGCGTGGACACTGAAGCTTTCTTT. Protein product: CASREDPGRVDTEAFF.